Each of the 11 T cell receptor beta chains below was sequenced from the same sample in a study of T cell repertoires in cytomegalovirus infection. TCRdb redid the calling of the reads with MiXCR, one entry per CDR3 protein. The top ten hold around 20% of the sample, which has under 300,000 distinct CDR3 sequences, 20% to 25% seen once. Antigens of these TCRs are unknown. This specimen consisted of cultured PBMCs, obtained from culture after CMV antigen stimulation. The source of these receptors is a human donor in good health (CMV status not recorded). Some clones in this sample may be carry-over from other donors' samples.

In this sample, this clonotype turned up a few times. This sequence joins TRBV7-9 and TRBJ1-5; TRBD1 matches 7 bases. Germline V gene lookup returns CDR1 SEHNR and CDR2 FQNEAQ (reference sequence). The CDR3 runs to 16 residues. The trim removed 3 bases at V and 6 bases at J, leaving 11 bases unmatched. The CDR3 nucleotides read TGTGCCAGCAGCTTTAGCTCGGGACAGATCGGTCAGCCCCAGCATTTT. Encoded protein: CASSFSSGQIGQPQHF.

This clonotype showed up many times. The chain has TRBV6-5 and TRBJ1-2, with a weak D call TRBD1 (6 bases). The germline V and J ends were trimmed by 8 bases and 7 bases, with 14 bases remaining between them. The CDR3 length is 12 residues. From germline, CDR1 is MNHEY and CDR2 SVGAGI. This CDR3 reads CASHGGRAGYTF. The CDR3 nucleotides are TGTGCCAGCCACGGGGGCAGGGCTGGCTACACCTTC.

The V call is TRBV24-1, the J call TRBJ2-1; 11 nucleotides line up with TRBD2. There are 16 residues in the CDR3. V was clipped by 3 bases and J by 5 bases; unmatched bases: 5. The germline CDR1 and CDR2 sequences are KGHDR and SFDVKD. Written as DNA, the CDR3 is TGTGCCACCAGTGATCCCGGACTAGCGGGCCACAATGAGCAGTTCTTC. Translating it yields CATSDPGLAGHNEQFF.

In the case of this clonotype: At one boundary the junction diverges from the germline segment, which might be a read error. The chain carries TRBV12-3 or TRBV12-4 and TRBJ2-1, with 9 bases that match TRBD2. CDR3 size: 16 residues. For the CDR3, the DNA is TGTGCCAGCAGATTAGTCCCGACTAGCGGCCACAATGAGCAGTTCTTC. Amino acid sequence: CASRLVPTSGHNEQFF.

This clonotype turned up a few times. This sequence joins TRBV4-3 and TRBJ1-2; no clear D. The CDR3 length is 16 residues. The germline V gene has CDR1 LGHNA and CDR2 YSLEER. Trimming pared 0 bases from V and 5 bases from J, leaving 16 bases between. CDR3 sequence: CASSQDWTGPYYGYTF. In DNA, the CDR3 is TGCGCCAGCAGCCAAGATTGGACCGGGCCTTATTATGGCTACACCTTC.

In its sample, this clonotype was seen a few times. This chain uses TRBV12-3 or TRBV12-4 with TRBJ1-1; D remains unclear. The CDR3 consists of 13 residues. Trimming left V 2 bases short and J 1 base short, with 5 bases between. The CDR3 region has the DNA TGTGCCAGCAGTTTAATGAAGAACACTGAAGCTTTCTTT. Residues: CASSLMKNTEAFF.

This clonotype was picked up many times. The rearrangement links TRBV7-2 to TRBJ2-5, with 7 bases identical to TRBD2. The V and J ends lost 7 bases and 3 bases, in that order; junction bases with no gene match: 11. This CDR3 spans 15 amino acids. Germline V gives CDR1 SGHTA, CDR2 FQGNSA. The DNA for the CDR3 is TGTGCCAGCACTAACGGGGGGAGAAGAGAAGAGACCCAGTACTTC. Translating gives CASTNGGRREETQYF. Full variable domain (missing parts from reference TRBV7-2 and TRBJ2-5): GAGVSQSPSNKVTEKGKDVELRCDPISGHTALYWYRQSLGQGLEFLIYFQGNSAPDKSGLPSDRFSAERTGGSVSTLTIQRTQQEDSAVYLCASTNGGRREETQYFGPGTRLLVL.

V and J are TRBV7-9 and TRBJ1-1; D not resolved. The CDR3 consists of 17 residues. V lost 4 bases, J lost 0 bases, and 18 bases lay in between. Germline CDR1 SEHNR, CDR2 FQNEAQ (reference sequence). CDR3 DNA: TGTGCCAGCAGCTCCCTATGGACTGACGTCATGAACACTGAAGCTTTCTTT. It yields the protein CASSSLWTDVMNTEAFF.

This chain joins TRBV5-1 and TRBJ2-7; D may be TRBD1 (6 bases). CDR1 is SGHRS, CDR2 YFSETQ, per germline. The CDR3 loop spans 14 amino acids. V was shortened by 2 bases and J by 4 bases, with 13 bases between the two germline ends. The CDR3 sequence is CASSFGTHRYEQYF. The CDR3 DNA sequence: TGCGCCAGCAGCTTCGGGACACACCGATACGAGCAGTACTTC.

This clonotype was recorded a few times. The chain combines TRBV4-2 with TRBJ2-4; tentatively, D is TRBD2 (6 bases). Looked up from germline, CDR1 is LGHNA and CDR2 is YNFKEQ. The CDR3 consists of 18 residues. Trimming removed 0 bases at V and 0 bases at J, with 15 bases between. CDR3 sequence (DNA): TGTGCCAGCAGCCAAGATCTCGGGGGTTCCTTAGCCAAAAACATTCAGTACTTC. Protein sequence: CASSQDLGGSLAKNIQYF.

The rearrangement uses TRBV19 and TRBJ1-2; D ambiguous. From germline, CDR1 is LNHDA and CDR2 SQIVND (reference sequence). Trimming took off 5 bases at V and 0 bases at J, with 7 bases between the two ends. This CDR3 comprises 13 residues. The CDR3 nucleotides are TGTGCCAGTAGTCTGACAACTAACTATGGCTACACCTTC. Protein: CASSLTTNYGYTF. Full variable domain (remainder filled in from reference TRBV19 and TRBJ1-2): DGGITQSPKYLFRKEGQNVTLSCEQNLNHDAMYWYRQDPGQGLRLIYYSQIVNDFQKGDIAEGYSVSREKKESFPLTVTSAQKNPTAFYLCASSLTTNYGYTFGSGTRLTVV.